These 14 T cell receptor beta chains share one sample of origin, sequenced in a study of T-cell reconstitution after alpha-beta-depleted transplantation in children. Unique molecular identifiers were incorporated during preparation of the TCRbeta library. A single record per CDR3 protein comes from TCRdb applying MiXCR to the PCR reads. The table has about 120,000 distinct CDR3 sequences, about 23% seen once. Material: PBMCs, mostly from graft donor cells, obtained 180 days after TCRalphabeta/CD19-depleted stem cell transplant. The receptors here all came from a male patient aged 2 to 9 who had a stem cell transplant for chronic granulomatous disease, so the T cells may come from the graft donor.

This clonotype was picked up many times. The chain is built from TRBV7-9 and TRBJ1-2; D unresolved. CDR3 size: 12 residues. The V and J ends lost 8 bases and 6 bases respectively, with 13 bases between them. Germline CDR1 and CDR2: SEHNR and FQNEAQ (reference sequence). CDR3 nucleotides: TGTGCCAGCGGGCCCGATGCGAATGGCTACACCTTC. Translating gives CASGPDANGYTF.

The rearrangement uses TRBV11-2 and TRBJ2-1; weak D call: TRBD1 (6 bases). Between the trimmed V and J ends, which lost 3 bases and 7 bases, there was a span of 22 bases. Germline V CDR1 and CDR2: SGHAT, FQNNGV. The CDR3 spans 17 residues. The CDR3 sequence: CASSFQLGAGEGNEQFF. In nucleotides, the CDR3 is TGTGCCAGCAGCTTCCAGCTAGGTGCAGGGGAAGGGAATGAGCAGTTCTTC.

This clonotype was seen ten or more times. The rearrangement links TRBV10-3 to TRBJ2-3; TRBD2 matches at 8 bases. J was trimmed by 3 bases and V by 5 bases; bases with no gene match: 7. CDR1 and CDR2 (germline): ENHRY, SYGVKD. The CDR3 runs 15 residues. This chain's CDR3 is CAISPTAGVTDTQYF. The CDR3 coding sequence is TGTGCCATCAGTCCCACAGCGGGAGTAACAGATACGCAGTATTTT.

This clonotype was found many times. This chain links TRBV5-1 with TRBJ2-7; no clear D. Trimming pared 3 bases from V and 3 bases from J, leaving 7 bases between. This CDR3 spans 12 amino acids. Germline V CDR1 and CDR2: SGHRS, YFSETQ. For the CDR3, the DNA is TGCGCCAGCAGCTGGGATTACTACGAGCAGTACTTC. Translated, it gives CASSWDYYEQYF.

This clonotype has ten or more counts. V is TRBV6-5 and J is TRBJ1-2; D possibly corresponds to TRBD1 (5 bases). V was pared by 0 bases and J by 7 bases, with 21 bases between. The germline V gene has CDR1 MNHEY and CDR2 SVGAGI. The length of the CDR3 is 17 residues. The CDR3 reads CASSYSTGGSEFSGYTF. CDR3 DNA sequence: TGTGCCAGCAGTTACTCGACGGGGGGGAGTGAATTCTCTGGCTACACCTTC.

J is TRBJ2-1 and V is TRBV12-3 or TRBV12-4; D remains ambiguous. V was clipped by 5 bases and J by 8 bases, with 7 bases between them. CDR3 size: 11 residues. This CDR3 reads CASSQVDEQFF. The CDR3 nucleotides are TGTGCCAGCAGTCAAGTAGATGAGCAGTTCTTC.

This clonotype was seen a handful of times. V and J are TRBV7-2 and TRBJ1-1; 7 nucleotides align to TRBD1. The CDR3 runs 14 residues. After removal of 3 bases from V and 1 base from J, the junction contained 2 bases not matched to a gene. Germline values: CDR1 SGHTA, CDR2 FQGNSA. CDR3 amino acids: CASSFWTGNTEAFF. In nucleotides, the CDR3 is TGTGCCAGCAGCTTTTGGACAGGGAACACTGAAGCTTTCTTT.

This clonotype came up many times. The chain has TRBV20-1 and TRBJ1-2; D may be TRBD1 (5 bases). CDR1 and CDR2 (germline): DFQATT, SNEGSKA (reference sequence). V was clipped by 3 bases and J by 0 bases, with 11 bases between them. The CDR3 is made up of 14 amino acids. The CDR3 region is CSARGTSPNYGYTF. The CDR3 nucleotides read TGCAGTGCTAGGGGGACTTCCCCTAACTATGGCTACACCTTC.

This clonotype has a handful of counts. This sequence joins TRBV11-2 and TRBJ1-6; TRBD1 might be the D (5 bases). There are 13 residues in the CDR3. Germline CDR1 reads SGHAT; CDR2 reads FQNNGV. V was shortened by 5 bases and J by 8 bases, with 10 bases between the two germline ends. The CDR3 sequence: CASSRRRDSPLHF. CDR3 nucleotide sequence: TGTGCCAGCAGCCGCCGCAGGGATTCACCCCTCCACTTT.

This chain uses TRBV20-1 with TRBJ2-3; D possibly corresponds to TRBD2 (5 bases). Germline V CDR1 and CDR2: DFQATT, SNEGSKA (reference sequence). V lost 1 base to trimming and J lost 14 bases, with 10 bases between them. The CDR3 has 10 residues. CDR3 sequence: CSARAVSGYF. In DNA form, the CDR3 reads TGCAGTGCTAGAGCGGTCAGCGGGTATTTT.

The rearrangement uses TRBV7-6 and TRBJ2-3; D ambiguous. This CDR3 contains 15 residues. V shed 5 bases and J shed 2 bases, with 14 bases lying between them. Germline assignment: CDR1 SGHVS and CDR2 FNYEAQ. The CDR3 DNA sequence: TGTGCCAGCAGCCTCCTGCTGGGCGACACAGATACGCAGTATTTT. This sequence encodes CASSLLLGDTDTQYF.

This clonotype was seen at least ten times. The chain is built from TRBV6-5 and TRBJ2-7, with D perhaps TRBD1 or TRBD2 (5 bases each). The CDR3 extends over 14 amino acids. The V gene lost 0 bases and the J gene lost 0 bases, with 6 bases spanning the gap. Germline V gives CDR1 MNHEY, CDR2 SVGAGI. The CDR3 loop reads CASSYSGTSYEQYF. The CDR3 DNA is TGTGCCAGCAGTTACTCCGGGACCTCCTACGAGCAGTACTTC.

This clonotype was observed at least ten times. The chain combines TRBV27 with TRBJ2-3; 7 bases are shared with TRBD2. The junction had 5 bases not matched to a gene; V was cut back by 5 bases and J by 0 bases. CDR3 length: 15 amino acids. Germline-derived CDR1 and CDR2 are MNHEY and SMNVEV (reference sequence). The chain's CDR3 is CASSGWGGSTDTQYF. CDR3 nucleotides: TGTGCCAGCAGTGGGTGGGGGGGTAGCACAGATACGCAGTATTTT.

This clonotype was picked up a small number of times. The V call is TRBV9, the J call TRBJ1-1, with 7 bases matching TRBD1. This CDR3 is built from 13 residues. In germline, CDR1 is SGDLS, CDR2 YYNGEE. V lost 3 bases and J lost 5; bases outside the gene matches: 4. The CDR3 coding sequence is TGTGCCAGCAGCGCCACAGGGGATACTGAAGCTTTCTTT. Protein: CASSATGDTEAFF. Supplemented by reference TRBV9 and TRBJ1-1, the full variable domain reads DSGVTQTPKHLITATGQRVTLRCSPRSGDLSVYWYQQSLDQGLQFLIQYYNGEERAKGNILERFSAQQFPDLHSELNLSSLELGDSALYFCASSATGDTEAFFGQGTRLTVV.